This entry lists 9 T cell receptor beta chains sequenced from one sample in a study of Graves' ophthalmopathy and Graves' hyperthyroidism. RNA transcripts yielded amplified TCR beta CDR3 regions. HTBI primers were used in a first-round RT-PCR, which preceded a second-round multiplex PCR. TCRdb analysed the multiplex PCR reads with MiXCR anew, one entry per CDR3 protein. The sample yields a few hundred thousand distinct CDR3 sequences, 18% seen once. Material for sequencing was peripheral blood. These receptors originate from a young woman with Graves' ophthalmopathy.

This clonotype was counted many times. The V call is TRBV6-2 or TRBV6-3, the J call TRBJ2-5; 7 positions agree with TRBD2. From germline, CDR1 is MNHEY and CDR2 SVGEGT. The CDR3 has 17 residues. The ends lost 2 bases at V and 2 bases at J; junction bases unmatched: 11. This CDR3 reads CASSYGQAAGYQETQYF. The CDR3 DNA follows: TGTGCCAGCAGTTACGGGCAAGCAGCGGGATATCAAGAGACCCAGTACTTC.

This clonotype was counted ten times or more. In DNA form, the CDR3 reads TGTGCCAGCAGCTTATTTCATAGCGGGGCCGCCGGGGAGCTGTTTTTT. It is translated as CASSLFHSGAAGELFF. The chain carries TRBV7-8 and TRBJ2-2; 8 nucleotides agree with TRBD2. In germline, CDR1 is SGHVS, CDR2 FQNEAQ. Trimming at V came to 2 bases and at J to 6 bases, leaving 8 bases not matched to a gene. The CDR3 extends over 16 amino acids.

The table lists this clonotype with many counts. The chain links TRBV28 to TRBJ1-2; D not certain. V lost 2 bases to trimming and J lost 5 bases, with 9 bases between them. Germline CDR1 reads MDHEN; CDR2 reads SYDVKM. There are 13 residues in the CDR3. The CDR3 reads CASSLTRLYGYTF. The DNA for the CDR3 is TGTGCCAGCAGTTTAACACGGCTTTATGGCTACACCTTC.

This clonotype was counted at least ten times. CDR3 nucleotides: TGTGCCAGCAGTCAACCGGGACAGGGGTTGAACACTGAAGCTTTCTTT. It translates to CASSQPGQGLNTEAFF. The chain has TRBV6-2 or TRBV6-3 and TRBJ1-1; TRBD1 agrees at 10 bases. The V gene end was trimmed by 5 bases and the J gene end by 0 bases; junction bases not matched to a gene: 6. Germline lookup yields CDR1 MNHEY and CDR2 SVGEGT. The CDR3 has 16 amino acids.

Many counts were recorded for this clonotype. The genes are TRBV12-3 or TRBV12-4 and TRBJ1-3; TRBD1 matches at 8 bases. Trimming cost V 6 bases and J 0 bases; bases outside gene matches: 4. The CDR3 sequence is 15 residues long. The CDR3 coding sequence is TGTGCCAGCAGCGGACAGGGCAACTCTGGAAACACCATATATTTT. Translated, it gives CASSGQGNSGNTIYF.

There are many counts of this clonotype. The V gene is TRBV2, the J gene TRBJ2-6, with unresolved D. Trimming stripped 3 bases from V and 1 base from J, with 7 bases between. This CDR3 is built from 15 residues. CDR1 and CDR2 (germline): SNHLY, FYNNEI. CDR3 protein: CASSEVQSGANVLTF. As DNA, the CDR3 is TGTGCCAGCAGTGAGGTGCAGTCTGGGGCCAACGTCCTGACTTTC.

This clonotype showed up many times. The CDR3 DNA reads TGTGCCAGCAGCCCTACGTTGGGGGGAAAGAACACTGAAGCTTTCTTT. Translating it yields CASSPTLGGKNTEAFF. The rearrangement joins TRBV9 to TRBJ1-1, with D possibly matching TRBD1 (5 bases). Trimming stripped 4 bases from V and 1 base from J, with 17 bases between. CDR1 SGDLS and CDR2 YYNGEE come from the germline V gene. The CDR3 length is 16 residues.

The sample holds a few counts of this clonotype. The genes are TRBV7-6 and TRBJ1-4; 7 bases are shared with TRBD1. With V trimmed by 7 bases and J by 2 bases, 7 bases remained unmatched. Germline V gene sequence: CDR1 SGHVS, CDR2 FNYEAQ. This CDR3 has 15 amino acids. CDR3 bases: TGTGCCAGCACCGGCTTACAGGGGACTAATGAAAAACTGTTTTTT. Its translation: CASTGLQGTNEKLFF. Complete variable domain (other parts from reference TRBV7-6 and TRBJ1-4): GAGVSQSPRYKVTKRGQDVALRCDPISGHVSLYWYRQALGQGPEFLTYFNYEAQQDKSGLPNDRFSAERPEGSISTLTIQRTEQRDSAMYRCASTGLQGTNEKLFFGSGTQLSVL.

This clonotype was found many times. This chain connects TRBV7-3 to TRBJ1-2; D ambiguous. Germline V gives CDR1 SGHTA, CDR2 FQGTGA. The V and J ends lost 1 base and 8 bases respectively, with 11 bases between them. This CDR3 spans 13 amino acids. The CDR3 region is CASSLNTGGGYTF. Written as DNA, the CDR3 is TGTGCCAGCAGCTTAAACACGGGAGGAGGCTACACCTTC.